The clone carrying this T cell receptor (beta chain) was detected many times. Other DNA sequences of this sample code for an identical CDR3. The data were taken from a study of metastatic and nonmetastatic thyroid tumors. Turning to the study itself: Samples came from malignant and benign thyroid patients, and repertoires were compared across blood and tumor or nodule tissue.

In the original analysis: The authors used CDR3 differences across clinicopathological groups to build a distant-metastasis classifier for papillary thyroid cancer. MiXCR re-clonotyped the PCR reads for TCRdb. The V and J calls and clone size come from TCRdb's table, not from the authors' own analysis. The table shows around 44,000 clones, with 28% occurring only once. Thyroid surgery was preceded by no treatment in any patient. Input material: blood. This clonotype was sampled from a male donor with papillary thyroid cancer or a benign thyroid nodule (not recorded which). Some clones in this sample may be carry-over from other donors' samples.

Here the CDR3 DNA reads TGTGCCACTTTAAGGCTCGCGGGACAGGGGAACACTGAAGCTTTCTTT. Translation gives CATLRLAGQGNTEAFF. This chain joins TRBV10-3 and TRBJ1-1, with 9 bases fitting TRBD1. This CDR3 has 16 residues. The V and J ends lost 10 bases and 1 base, in that order; junction bases with no gene match: 13. CDR1 and CDR2 (germline): ENHRY, SYGVKD.